This T cell receptor beta chain was captured by sequencing in a study of blood T cell repertoires in COVID-19 (TCRdb year 2020). Some background on the complete study: Samples from collaborators originated in the United States, Italy and Spain and spanned both the acute and convalescent phases of COVID-19. The prospective study material was composed of cDNA or gDNA derived from T cells, B-cell-depleted T cells, or PBMCs. Deeply sampled blood TCRbeta repertoires from subjects exposed to, actively infected with, or recovered from COVID-19 were included in the dataset. The repertoires were released in a freely available public database meant as a resource for research on the immune response to SARS-CoV-2. Samples came from the ongoing ImmuneRACE study (first 160 participants) plus 1,254 subjects from 6 global collaborators. Nearly every sample came with metadata listing a de-identified subject ID, COVID-19 status, age in years and sex. HLA class I and class II types, where available, came from metadata supplied by the sample provider rather than from assay-based typing. What the work shows at the level of the full study, not this receptor alone: The quantity of clinical and demographic metadata differed by source and by participant and was supplied without curation.

Participants in the prospective study were aged about 18 to 89 years, lived in 20 to 30 United States geographic areas, and enrolled through a virtual design. In the prospective study, participants were assigned to cohorts based on the clinical history participants reported in a screening survey and a study questionnaire. ImmuneRACE Cohort 3 recovered participants were defined by two consecutive negative NP/OP PCR tests, healthcare professional clearance, or symptom resolution. Mobile phlebotomists in the prospective study collected whole blood, serum and a nasopharyngeal or oropharyngeal swab from every participant. Participants in the prospective study had the option to provide additional blood draws and questionnaires over a roughly 2-month period. Blood samples from the prospective study were shipped frozen or at room temperature prior to DNA extraction. On this clone itself: Its antigen target is currently unknown. The input lacks base qualities; no much larger clone sits a single base away.

The immunoSEQ Assay, a bias-controlled multiplex PCR, was used to amplify TCRbeta CDR3 regions from genomic DNA. Per the source publication's procedure: The number of nucleated cells in each sample was estimated by amplification of reference gene primers within the assay. To quantify the absolute abundance of each unique TCRbeta CDR3 rearrangement, sequence reads were collapsed and filtered. Productive Simpson clonality was computed per sample as the square root of Simpson's diversity index over productive rearrangements. TCRdb holds this immuneACCESS table with in-frame rearrangements only. Some clones are missing; in checked studies, unresolved V genes explain under half, and the rest has no known cause. V and J calls plus clone size are reproduced from that table; the DNA served to infer D and trimming. For this sample there are around 140,000 clones; 78% appear just once. Of the sample, less than 7.5% falls within the top ten clones.

Sample: PBMCs or T cells enriched from blood (not recorded which). This clonotype was sampled from a woman aged 45 to 65 who had recovered from COVID-19.

CDR3 loop: CASSQSWSAEAFF. The bases are TGTGCCAGCAGCCAATCGTGGAGCGCTGAAGCTTTCTTT. The rearrangement joined TRBV3-1 (or the pseudogene TRBV3-2) to TRBJ1-1; no D gene call is confident. The CDR3 goes from the cysteine to the phenylalanine over 13 residues. Only the CDR3 DNA stays, 39 bases, in frame from base 1. From the germline V gene (reference sequence), CDR1 is LGHDT and CDR2 is YNNKEL. Cut back by 2 bases and 6 bases, the V and J ends lie 10 bases apart.